The 4 T cell receptor beta chains given below trace back to one sample, sequenced in a study of blood T cells in healthy people across ages. A J-beta primer mix and a sample-barcoded 5' primer were used in a second PCR of roughly 6 to 12 cycles. In TCRdb, the 5' RACE reads were re-called with MiXCR into one record per CDR3 protein. The sample has hundreds of thousands of distinct CDR3 sequences; about three fifths are singletons. The specimen sequenced was blood. The receptors derive from a man aged 30 to 45 in good health.

This chain links TRBV7-2 with TRBJ2-7, with 8 bases identical to TRBD1. This CDR3 has 14 residues. Germline V gene sequence: CDR1 SGHTA, CDR2 FQGNSA. Germline trimming cut 5 bases from V and 2 bases from J; bases unmatched to any gene: 5. CDR3 region: CASSKNRGAYEQYF. The CDR3 DNA follows: TGTGCCAGCAGCAAAAACAGGGGGGCCTACGAGCAGTACTTC. Complete variable domain (other parts from reference TRBV7-2 and TRBJ2-7): GAGVSQSPSNKVTEKGKDVELRCDPISGHTALYWYRQSLGQGLEFLIYFQGNSAPDKSGLPSDRFSAERTGGSVSTLTIQRTQQEDSAVYLCASSKNRGAYEQYFGPGTRLTVT.

This chain uses TRBV12-5 with TRBJ1-6; no firm D call. Between the trimmed V and J ends, which lost 3 bases and 7 bases, there was a span of 10 bases. This CDR3 contains 14 residues. Germline V gives CDR1 LGHNT, CDR2 FRNRAP. CDR3 sequence: CASGLQSRNSPLHF. The CDR3, as DNA: TGTGCTAGTGGTTTACAATCGAGGAATTCACCCCTCCACTTT.

This clonotype was counted once. The chain has TRBV28 and TRBJ1-2, with D possibly being TRBD1 (5 bases). This CDR3 spans 14 amino acids. In germline, CDR1 is MDHEN, CDR2 SYDVKM. The germline V and J ends were trimmed by 2 bases and 3 bases, with 10 bases remaining between them. The CDR3 DNA sequence: TGTGCCAGCAGTTTACGGCAGGGCCACTATGGCTACACCTTC. Translating it yields CASSLRQGHYGYTF.

There are many counts of this clonotype. In nucleotides, the CDR3 is TGTGCCATCAGTGAGTGGGACGACGAGCAGTACTTC. This gives the protein CAISEWDDEQYF. The J gene is TRBJ2-7, the V gene TRBV10-3, with D perhaps given as TRBD1 or TRBD2 (5 bases each). The V end lost 1 base, the J end lost 5 bases, and 6 bases lay between the germline ends. Germline CDR1 reads ENHRY; CDR2 reads SYGVKD. This CDR3 region has 12 residues.